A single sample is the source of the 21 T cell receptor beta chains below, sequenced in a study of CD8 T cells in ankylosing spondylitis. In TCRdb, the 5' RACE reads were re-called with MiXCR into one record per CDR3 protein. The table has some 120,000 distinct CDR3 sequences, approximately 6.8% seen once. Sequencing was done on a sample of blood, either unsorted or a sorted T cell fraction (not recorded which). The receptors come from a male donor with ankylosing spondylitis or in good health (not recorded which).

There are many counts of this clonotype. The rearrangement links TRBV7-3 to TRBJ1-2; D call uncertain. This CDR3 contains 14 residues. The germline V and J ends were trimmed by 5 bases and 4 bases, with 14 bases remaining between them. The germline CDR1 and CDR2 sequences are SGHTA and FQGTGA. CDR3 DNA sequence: TGTGCCAGCAGCCAACCCTGGACGGGCTATGGCTACACCTTC. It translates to CASSQPWTGYGYTF.

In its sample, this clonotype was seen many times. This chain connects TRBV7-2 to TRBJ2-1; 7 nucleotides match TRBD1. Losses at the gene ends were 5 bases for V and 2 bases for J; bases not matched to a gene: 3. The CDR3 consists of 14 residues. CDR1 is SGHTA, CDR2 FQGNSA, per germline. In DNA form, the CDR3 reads TGTGCCAGCAGCACTGGGACAGCCTACAATGAGCAGTTCTTC. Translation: CASSTGTAYNEQFF.

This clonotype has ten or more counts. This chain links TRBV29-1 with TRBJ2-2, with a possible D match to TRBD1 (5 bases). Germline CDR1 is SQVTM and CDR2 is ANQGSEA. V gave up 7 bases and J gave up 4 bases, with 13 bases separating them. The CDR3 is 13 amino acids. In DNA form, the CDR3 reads TGCAGCGCGGAAACAGGTAGCACCGGGGAGCTGTTTTTT. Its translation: CSAETGSTGELFF.

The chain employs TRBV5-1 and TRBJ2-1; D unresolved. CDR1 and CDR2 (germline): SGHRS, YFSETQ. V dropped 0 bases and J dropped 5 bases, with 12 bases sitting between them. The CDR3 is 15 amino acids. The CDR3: CASSLAQVGDNEQFF. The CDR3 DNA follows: TGCGCCAGCAGCTTGGCGCAGGTTGGGGACAATGAGCAGTTCTTC.

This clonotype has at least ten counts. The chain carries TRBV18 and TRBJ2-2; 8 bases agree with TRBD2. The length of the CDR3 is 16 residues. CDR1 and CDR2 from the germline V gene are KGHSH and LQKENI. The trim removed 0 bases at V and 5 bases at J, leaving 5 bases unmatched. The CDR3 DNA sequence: TGTGCCAGCTCACCACCGAATAGCGGGGCGACCGGGGAGCTGTTTTTT. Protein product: CASSPPNSGATGELFF. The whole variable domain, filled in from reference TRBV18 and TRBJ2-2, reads NAGVMQNPRHLVRRRGQEARLRCSPMKGHSHVYWYRQLPEEGLKFMVYLQKENIIDESGMPKERFSAEFPKEGPSILRIQQVVRGDSAAYFCASSPPNSGATGELFFGEGSRLTVL.

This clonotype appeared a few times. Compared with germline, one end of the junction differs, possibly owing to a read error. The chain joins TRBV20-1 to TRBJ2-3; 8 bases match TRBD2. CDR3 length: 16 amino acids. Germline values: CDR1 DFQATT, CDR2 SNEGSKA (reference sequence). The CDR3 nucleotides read TGCTGTGCTAGAGAGGGAGCTAGCGGGAGCACAGATACGCAGTATTTT. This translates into CCAREGASGSTDTQYF.

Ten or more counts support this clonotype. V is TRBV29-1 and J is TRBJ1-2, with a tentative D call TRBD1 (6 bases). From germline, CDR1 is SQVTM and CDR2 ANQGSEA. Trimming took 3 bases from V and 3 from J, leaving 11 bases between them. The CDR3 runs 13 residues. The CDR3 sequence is CSVDSGADYGYTF. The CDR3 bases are TGCAGCGTTGATTCGGGGGCAGACTATGGCTACACCTTC.

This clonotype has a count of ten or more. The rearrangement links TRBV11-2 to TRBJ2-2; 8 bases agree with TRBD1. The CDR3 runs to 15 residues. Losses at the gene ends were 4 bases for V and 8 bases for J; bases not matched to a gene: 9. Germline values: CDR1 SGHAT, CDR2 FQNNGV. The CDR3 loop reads CASSSAGTGWGELFF. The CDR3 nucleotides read TGTGCCAGCAGCTCCGCCGGGACAGGATGGGGGGAGCTGTTTTTT.

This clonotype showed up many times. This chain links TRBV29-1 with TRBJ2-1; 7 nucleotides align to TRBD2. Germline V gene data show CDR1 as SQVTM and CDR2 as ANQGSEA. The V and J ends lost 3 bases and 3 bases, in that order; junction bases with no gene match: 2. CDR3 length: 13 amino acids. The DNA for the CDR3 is TGCAGCGTTGACGGGGGGAACTACAATGAGCAGTTCTTC. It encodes CSVDGGNYNEQFF.

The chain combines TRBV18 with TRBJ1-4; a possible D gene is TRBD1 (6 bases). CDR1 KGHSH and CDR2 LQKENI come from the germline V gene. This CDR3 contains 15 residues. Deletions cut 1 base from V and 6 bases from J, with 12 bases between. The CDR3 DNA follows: TGTGCCAGCTCACCACGGGGGGGCGAGGATGAAAAACTGTTTTTT. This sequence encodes CASSPRGGEDEKLFF. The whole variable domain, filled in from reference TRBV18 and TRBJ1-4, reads NAGVMQNPRHLVRRRGQEARLRCSPMKGHSHVYWYRQLPEEGLKFMVYLQKENIIDESGMPKERFSAEFPKEGPSILRIQQVVRGDSAAYFCASSPRGGEDEKLFFGSGTQLSVL.

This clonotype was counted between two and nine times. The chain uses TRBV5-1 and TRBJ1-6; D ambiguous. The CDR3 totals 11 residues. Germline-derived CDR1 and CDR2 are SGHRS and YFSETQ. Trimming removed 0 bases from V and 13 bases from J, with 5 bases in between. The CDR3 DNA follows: TGCGCCAGCAGCTTGGCCAATCCCCTCCACTTT. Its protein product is CASSLANPLHF.

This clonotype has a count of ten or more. CDR3 residues: CASSLAFGTGGYEQYF. The CDR3, as DNA: TGCGCCAGCAGCTTGGCCTTCGGGACAGGGGGTTACGAGCAGTACTTC. V and J are TRBV5-1 and TRBJ2-7, with TRBD1 identical over 11 bases. Germline V gene lookup returns CDR1 SGHRS and CDR2 YFSETQ. The CDR3 totals 16 residues. With V trimmed by 0 bases and J by 4 bases, 6 bases remained unmatched.

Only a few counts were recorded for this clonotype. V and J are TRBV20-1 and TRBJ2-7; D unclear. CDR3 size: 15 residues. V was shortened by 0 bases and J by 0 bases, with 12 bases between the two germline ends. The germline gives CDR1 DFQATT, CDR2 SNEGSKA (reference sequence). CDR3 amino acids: CSARDPSVSSYEQYF. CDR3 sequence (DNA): TGCAGTGCTAGAGATCCCAGCGTGAGCTCCTACGAGCAGTACTTC.

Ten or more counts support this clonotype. CDR3 sequence reads: CSVPTGVNTEAFF. DNA of the CDR3: TGCAGCGTCCCGACAGGGGTGAACACTGAAGCTTTCTTT. The V call is TRBV29-1, the J call TRBJ1-1; 8 bases align to TRBD1. The junction had 3 bases not matched to a gene; V was cut back by 6 bases and J by 0 bases. This CDR3 contains 13 residues. Germline values: CDR1 SQVTM, CDR2 ANQGSEA.

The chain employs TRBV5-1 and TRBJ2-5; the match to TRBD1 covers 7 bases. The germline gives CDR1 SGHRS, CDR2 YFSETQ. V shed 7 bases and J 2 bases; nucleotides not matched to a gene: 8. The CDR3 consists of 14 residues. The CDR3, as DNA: TGCGCCAGCCAAACCGACAGGGCTCAAGAGACCCAGTACTTC. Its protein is CASQTDRAQETQYF.

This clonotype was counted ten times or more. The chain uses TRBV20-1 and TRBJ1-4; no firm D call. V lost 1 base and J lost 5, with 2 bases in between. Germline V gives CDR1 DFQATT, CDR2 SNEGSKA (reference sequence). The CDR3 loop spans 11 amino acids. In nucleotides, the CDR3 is TGCAGTGCTAGAGCAAATGAAAAACTGTTTTTT. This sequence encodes CSARANEKLFF.

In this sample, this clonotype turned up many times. The CDR3, as DNA: TGCAGTGCCGGGACAGCGGCTAACTATGGCTACACCTTC. Its protein is CSAGTAANYGYTF. This chain connects TRBV20-1 to TRBJ1-2, with TRBD1 identical over 7 bases. CDR3 length equals 13 residues. With 6 bases clipped from V and 0 bases from J, the junction kept 4 bases outside the gene matches. From germline, CDR1 is DFQATT and CDR2 SNEGSKA (reference sequence).

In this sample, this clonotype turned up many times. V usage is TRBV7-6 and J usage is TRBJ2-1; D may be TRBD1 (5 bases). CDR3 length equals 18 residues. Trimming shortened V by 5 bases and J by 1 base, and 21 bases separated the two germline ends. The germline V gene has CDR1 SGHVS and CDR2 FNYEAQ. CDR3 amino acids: CASSRTLGLRGSYNEQFF. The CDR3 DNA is TGTGCCAGCAGCCGCACTCTGGGCCTTAGGGGTTCCTACAATGAGCAGTTCTTC. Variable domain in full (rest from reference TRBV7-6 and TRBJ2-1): GAGVSQSPRYKVTKRGQDVALRCDPISGHVSLYWYRQALGQGPEFLTYFNYEAQQDKSGLPNDRFSAERPEGSISTLTIQRTEQRDSAMYRCASSRTLGLRGSYNEQFFGPGTRLTVL.

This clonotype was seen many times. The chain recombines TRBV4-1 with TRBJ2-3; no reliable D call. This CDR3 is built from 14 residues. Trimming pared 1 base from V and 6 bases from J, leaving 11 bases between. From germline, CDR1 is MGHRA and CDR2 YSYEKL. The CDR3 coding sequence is TGCGCCAGCAGCCAAGTGCCTGAGGTGGATACGCAGTATTTT. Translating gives CASSQVPEVDTQYF.

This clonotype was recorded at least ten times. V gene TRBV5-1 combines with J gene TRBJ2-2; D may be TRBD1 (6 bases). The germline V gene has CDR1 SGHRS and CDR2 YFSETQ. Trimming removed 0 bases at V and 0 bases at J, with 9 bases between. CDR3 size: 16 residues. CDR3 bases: TGCGCCAGCAGCTTGGAGACAGGTTCGAACACCGGGGAGCTGTTTTTT. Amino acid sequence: CASSLETGSNTGELFF.

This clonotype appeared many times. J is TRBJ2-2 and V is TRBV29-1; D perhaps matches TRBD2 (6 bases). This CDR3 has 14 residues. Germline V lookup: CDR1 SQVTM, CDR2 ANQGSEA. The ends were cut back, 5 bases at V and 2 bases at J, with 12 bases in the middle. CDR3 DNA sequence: TGCAGCGTTACGTCAGCGGGTAACACCGGGGAGCTGTTTTTT. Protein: CSVTSAGNTGELFF.